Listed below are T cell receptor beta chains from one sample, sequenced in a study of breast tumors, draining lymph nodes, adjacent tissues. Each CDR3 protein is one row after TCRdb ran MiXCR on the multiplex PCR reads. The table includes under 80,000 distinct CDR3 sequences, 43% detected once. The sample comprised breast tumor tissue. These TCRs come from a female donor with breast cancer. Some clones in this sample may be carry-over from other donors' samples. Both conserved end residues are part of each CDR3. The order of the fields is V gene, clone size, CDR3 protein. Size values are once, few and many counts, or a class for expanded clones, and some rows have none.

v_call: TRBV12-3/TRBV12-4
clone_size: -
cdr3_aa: CASRREGANVLTF

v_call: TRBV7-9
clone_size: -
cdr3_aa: CASSEQGDYDYTF

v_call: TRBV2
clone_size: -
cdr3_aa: CAIAGQGVYTEAFF

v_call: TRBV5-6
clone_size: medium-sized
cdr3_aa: CASSLGSGLYEQYF

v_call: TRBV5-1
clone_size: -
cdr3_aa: CASSARETIMNTEAFF

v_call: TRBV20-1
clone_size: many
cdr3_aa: CSARDHGGGRYF

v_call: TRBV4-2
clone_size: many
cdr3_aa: CASSHTDTQYF

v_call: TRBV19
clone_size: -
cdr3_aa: CASSLLGSLGISNQPQHF

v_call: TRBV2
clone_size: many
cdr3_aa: CASRRDINYGYTF

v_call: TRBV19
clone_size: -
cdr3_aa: CASSIGSEYYNQPQHF

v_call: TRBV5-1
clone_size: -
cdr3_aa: CATHRGRENTIYF

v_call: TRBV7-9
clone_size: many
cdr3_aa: CASSLETGGSNSPLHF

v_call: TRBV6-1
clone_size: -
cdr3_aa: CASSDRGQETQYF

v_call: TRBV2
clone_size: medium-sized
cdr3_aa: CASNQGHSPLHF

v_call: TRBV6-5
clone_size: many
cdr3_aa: CASGRWGERNEQFF

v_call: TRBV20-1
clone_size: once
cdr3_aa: CSCFGGGRLRSDTQYF

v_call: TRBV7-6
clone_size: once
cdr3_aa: CASSVGHTIYF

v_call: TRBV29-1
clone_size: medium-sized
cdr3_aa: CSTLTGTQSEQFF

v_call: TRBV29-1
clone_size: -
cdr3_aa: CSSPGRYGYTF

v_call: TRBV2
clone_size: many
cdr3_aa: CASSEPSGGPNTGELFF

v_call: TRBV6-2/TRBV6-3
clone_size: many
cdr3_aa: CASSRGTGTNEQYF

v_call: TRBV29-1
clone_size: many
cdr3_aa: CSGGTGTNYGYTF

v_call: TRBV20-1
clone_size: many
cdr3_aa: CSARGTGVPLNYGYTF

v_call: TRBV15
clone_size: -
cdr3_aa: CATSSARGPNPTDTQYF

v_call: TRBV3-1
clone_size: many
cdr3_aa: CASSQDAQGSYGYTF

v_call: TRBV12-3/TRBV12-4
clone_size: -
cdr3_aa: CASSRTGGASWEQYF

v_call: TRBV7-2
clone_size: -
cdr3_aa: CASSLAPPQGTEAFF

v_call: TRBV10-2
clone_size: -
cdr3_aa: CASSSGGAGQETQYF

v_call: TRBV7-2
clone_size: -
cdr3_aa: CASSLRRTGGVTNEKLFF

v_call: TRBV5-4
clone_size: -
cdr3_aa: CASSLAVSGAGLTDTQYF

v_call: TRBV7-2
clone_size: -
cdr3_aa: CASRLGQGTDTQYF

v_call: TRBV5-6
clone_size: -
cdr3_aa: CASSWSRDRNTGELFF

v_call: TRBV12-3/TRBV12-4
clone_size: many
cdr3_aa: CASSRGHVGGYTF

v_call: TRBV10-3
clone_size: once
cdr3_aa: CAIRGEGTDTQYF

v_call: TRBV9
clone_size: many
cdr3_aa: CASTQKPTGTAYGYTF

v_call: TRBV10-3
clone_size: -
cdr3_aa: CAICSVPGRLAYAEQFF

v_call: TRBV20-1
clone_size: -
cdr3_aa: CSARDGGRGADTQYF

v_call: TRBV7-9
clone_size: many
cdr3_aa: CASSFQGSYNEQFF

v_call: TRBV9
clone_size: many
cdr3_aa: CASSPGDRGLTGELFF

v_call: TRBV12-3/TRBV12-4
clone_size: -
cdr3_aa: CASSLAGIGSYKETQYF

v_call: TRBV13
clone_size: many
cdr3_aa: CASSRRGGGTSTDTQYF

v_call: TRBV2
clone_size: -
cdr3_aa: CASFSGSSHEQYF

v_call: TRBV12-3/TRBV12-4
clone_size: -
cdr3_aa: CASRTTGGNTEAFF

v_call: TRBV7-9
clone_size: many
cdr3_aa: CASSPRQGYNEQFF

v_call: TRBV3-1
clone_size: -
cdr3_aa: CASSPGTDYNEPQHF

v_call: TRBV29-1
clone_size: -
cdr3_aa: CSVEVAGGTDTQYF

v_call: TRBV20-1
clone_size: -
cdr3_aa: CSAREIAGEVYNEQFF

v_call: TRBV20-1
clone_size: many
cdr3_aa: CSAGKQGTKNIQYF

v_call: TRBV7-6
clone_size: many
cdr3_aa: CASSLNIGPRSGNPIYF

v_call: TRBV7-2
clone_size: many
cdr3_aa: CASSSVTDTQYF

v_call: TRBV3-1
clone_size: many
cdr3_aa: CASSQDQGAGDTQYF

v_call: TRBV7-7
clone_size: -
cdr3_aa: CASSLSLPGTRPYF

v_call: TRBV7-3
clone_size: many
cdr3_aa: CASSLGVGGTDTQYF

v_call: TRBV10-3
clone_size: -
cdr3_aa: CAISEGSQANYGYTF

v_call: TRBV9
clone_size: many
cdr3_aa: CASSVGTSGGYEQYF

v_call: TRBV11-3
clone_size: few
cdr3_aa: CASRRLSTANTEAFF

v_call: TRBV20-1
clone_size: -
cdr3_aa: CSASLQGGTGELFF